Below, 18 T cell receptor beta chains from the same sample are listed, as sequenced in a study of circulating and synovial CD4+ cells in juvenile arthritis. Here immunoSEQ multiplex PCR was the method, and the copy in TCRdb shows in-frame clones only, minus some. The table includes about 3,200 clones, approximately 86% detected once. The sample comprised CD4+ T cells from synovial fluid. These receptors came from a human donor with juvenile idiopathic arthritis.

The CDR3 DNA reads as TGTGCCAGTCGGACAGGGGGGTACACTGAAGCTTTCTTT. This codes for CASRTGGYTEAFF. J is TRBJ1-1 and V is TRBV28, with 10 nucleotides matching TRBD1. The junction had 4 bases not matched to a gene; V was cut back by 9 bases and J by 3 bases. CDR1 is MDHEN, CDR2 SYDVKM, per germline. The CDR3 has 13 amino acids.

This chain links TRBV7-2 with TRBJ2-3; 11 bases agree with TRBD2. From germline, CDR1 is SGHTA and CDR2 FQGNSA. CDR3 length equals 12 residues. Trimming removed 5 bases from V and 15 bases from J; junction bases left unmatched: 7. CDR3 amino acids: CASSLGTSGFYF. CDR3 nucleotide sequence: TGTGCCAGCAGCCTCGGGACTAGCGGTTTCTATTTT.

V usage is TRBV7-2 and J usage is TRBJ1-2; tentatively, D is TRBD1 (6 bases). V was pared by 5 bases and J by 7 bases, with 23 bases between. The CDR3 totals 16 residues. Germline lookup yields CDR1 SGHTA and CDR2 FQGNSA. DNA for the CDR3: TGTGCCAGCAGCCCATACGAAGGGGGACGATGGGGTGGCTACACCTTC. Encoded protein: CASSPYEGGRWGGYTF.

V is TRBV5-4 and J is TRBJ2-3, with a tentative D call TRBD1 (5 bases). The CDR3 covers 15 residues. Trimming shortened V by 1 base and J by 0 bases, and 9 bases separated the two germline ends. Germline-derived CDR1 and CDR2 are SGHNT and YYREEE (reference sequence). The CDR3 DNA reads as TGTGCCAGCAGCTTGTGGGGCGGTAGCACAGATACGCAGTATTTT. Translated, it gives CASSLWGGSTDTQYF.

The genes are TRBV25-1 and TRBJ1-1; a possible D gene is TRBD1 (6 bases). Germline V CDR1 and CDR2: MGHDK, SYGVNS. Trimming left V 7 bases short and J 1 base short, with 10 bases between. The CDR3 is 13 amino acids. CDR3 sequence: CASTLTGNTEAFF. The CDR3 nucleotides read TGTGCCAGCACCTTGACAGGGAACACTGAAGCTTTCTTT.

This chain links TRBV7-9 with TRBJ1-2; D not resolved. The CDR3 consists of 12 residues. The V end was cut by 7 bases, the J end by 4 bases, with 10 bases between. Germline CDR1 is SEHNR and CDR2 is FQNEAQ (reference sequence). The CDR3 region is CASNELAYGYTF. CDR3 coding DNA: TGTGCCAGCAACGAATTGGCCTATGGCTACACCTTC.

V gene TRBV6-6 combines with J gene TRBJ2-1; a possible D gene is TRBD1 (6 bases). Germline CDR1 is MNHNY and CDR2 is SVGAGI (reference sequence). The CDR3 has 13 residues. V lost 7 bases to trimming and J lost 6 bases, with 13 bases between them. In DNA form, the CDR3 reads TGTGCCAGCAAGGGTGTACAGGGCAATGAGCAGTTCTTC. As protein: CASKGVQGNEQFF.

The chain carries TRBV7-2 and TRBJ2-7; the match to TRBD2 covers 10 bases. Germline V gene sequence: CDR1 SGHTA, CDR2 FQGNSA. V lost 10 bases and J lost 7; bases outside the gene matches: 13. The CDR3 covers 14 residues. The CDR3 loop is CATRQSGRVGEQYF. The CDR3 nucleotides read TGTGCCACCAGACAAAGCGGGAGGGTTGGTGAGCAGTACTTC. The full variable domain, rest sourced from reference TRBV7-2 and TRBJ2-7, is GAGVSQSPSNKVTEKGKDVELRCDPISGHTALYWYRQSLGQGLEFLIYFQGNSAPDKSGLPSDRFSAERTGGSVSTLTIQRTQQEDSAVYLCATRQSGRVGEQYFGPGTRLTVT.

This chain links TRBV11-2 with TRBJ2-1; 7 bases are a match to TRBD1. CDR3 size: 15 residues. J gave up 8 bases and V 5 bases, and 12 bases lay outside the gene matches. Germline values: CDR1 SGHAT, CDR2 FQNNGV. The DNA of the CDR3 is TGTGCCAGCAGCCCGAGGGGGCAGGGGATGGATGAGCAGTTCTTC. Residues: CASSPRGQGMDEQFF. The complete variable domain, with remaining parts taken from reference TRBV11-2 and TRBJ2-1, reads EAGVAQSPRYKIIEKRQSVAFWCNPISGHATLYWYQQILGQGPKLLIQFQNNGVVDDSQLPKDRFSAERLKGVDSTLKIQPAKLEDSAVYLCASSPRGQGMDEQFFGPGTRLTVL.

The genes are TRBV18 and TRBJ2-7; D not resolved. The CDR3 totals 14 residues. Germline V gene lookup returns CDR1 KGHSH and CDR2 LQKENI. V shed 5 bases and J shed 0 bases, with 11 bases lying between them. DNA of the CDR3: TGTGCCAGCTCATTGGATCCAGGCTCCTACGAGCAGTACTTC. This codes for CASSLDPGSYEQYF.

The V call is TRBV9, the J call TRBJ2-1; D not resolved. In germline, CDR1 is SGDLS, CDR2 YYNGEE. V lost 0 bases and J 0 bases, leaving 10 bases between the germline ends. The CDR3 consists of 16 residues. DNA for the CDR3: TGTGCCAGCAGCGTAGGAGGTCGCCACTCCTACAATGAGCAGTTCTTC. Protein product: CASSVGGRHSYNEQFF.

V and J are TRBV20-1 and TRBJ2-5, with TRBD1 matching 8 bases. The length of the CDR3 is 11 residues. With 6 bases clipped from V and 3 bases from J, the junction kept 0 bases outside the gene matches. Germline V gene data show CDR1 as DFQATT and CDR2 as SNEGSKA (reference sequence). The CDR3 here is CSADREETQYF. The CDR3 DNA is TGCAGTGCGGACAGGGAAGAGACCCAGTACTTC.

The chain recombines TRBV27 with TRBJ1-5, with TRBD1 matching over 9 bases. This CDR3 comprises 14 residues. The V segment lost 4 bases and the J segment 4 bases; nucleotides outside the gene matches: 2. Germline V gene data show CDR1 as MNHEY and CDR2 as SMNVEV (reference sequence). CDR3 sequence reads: CASSWTGANQPQHF. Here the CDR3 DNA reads TGTGCCAGCAGTTGGACAGGGGCGAATCAGCCCCAGCATTTT.

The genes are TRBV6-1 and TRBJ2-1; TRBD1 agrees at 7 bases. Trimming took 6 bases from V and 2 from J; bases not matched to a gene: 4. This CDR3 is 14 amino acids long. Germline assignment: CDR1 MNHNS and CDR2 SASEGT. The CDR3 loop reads CASRSGTAYNEQFF. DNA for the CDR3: TGTGCCAGCAGGTCCGGGACAGCCTACAATGAGCAGTTCTTC.

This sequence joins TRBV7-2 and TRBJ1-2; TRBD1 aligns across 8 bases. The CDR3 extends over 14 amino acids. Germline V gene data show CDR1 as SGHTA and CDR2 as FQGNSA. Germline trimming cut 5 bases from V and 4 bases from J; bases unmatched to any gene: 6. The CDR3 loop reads CASSTRQGPYGYTF. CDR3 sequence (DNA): TGTGCCAGCAGCACGCGACAGGGGCCCTATGGCTACACCTTC.

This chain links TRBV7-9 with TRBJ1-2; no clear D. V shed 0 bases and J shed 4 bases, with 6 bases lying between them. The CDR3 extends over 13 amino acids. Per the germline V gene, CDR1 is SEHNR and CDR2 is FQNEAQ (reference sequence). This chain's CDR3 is CASSLATFYGYTF. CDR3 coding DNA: TGTGCCAGCAGCTTAGCGACTTTCTATGGCTACACCTTC.

The CDR3 DNA is TGTGCCAGCAGTTTATCAGGGCTTGGCTCCTACGAGCAGTACTTC. The encoded protein is CASSLSGLGSYEQYF. This chain joins TRBV28 and TRBJ2-7; a possible D gene is TRBD1 (5 bases). Between the trimmed V and J ends, which lost 1 base and 0 bases, there was a span of 10 bases. Germline-derived CDR1 and CDR2 are MDHEN and SYDVKM. The CDR3 runs 15 residues.

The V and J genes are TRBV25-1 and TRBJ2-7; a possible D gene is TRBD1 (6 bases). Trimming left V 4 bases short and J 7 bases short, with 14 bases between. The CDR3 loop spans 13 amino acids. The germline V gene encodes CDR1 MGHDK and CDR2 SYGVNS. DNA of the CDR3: TGTGCCAGCAGTGTTCGACAGGTTGAGGAGCAGTACTTC. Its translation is CASSVRQVEEQYF.